The clone carrying this TCR beta chain was seen many times. This sample was included in a study of T cells in Graves' hyperthyroidism and ophthalmopathy. With V trimmed by 3 bases and J by 4 bases, 2 bases remained unmatched. CDR3 size: 14 residues. It was RNA transcripts that yielded the amplified TCR beta CDR3 regions. HTBI primers were the set used in a first-round RT-PCR of the TCR CDR3. TCRdb reanalysed the multiplex PCR reads using MiXCR and keeps one entry per CDR3 protein. The sample comprises a few hundred thousand distinct CDR3 sequences, approximately 14% of which are singletons, and 5% to 6% rests with the top ten.

V and J are TRBV12-3 or TRBV12-4 and TRBJ1-5; 8 bases are shared with TRBD1. The source of this sequence is a woman under 30 with Graves' hyperthyroidism. Sequencing was done on a sample of blood. The CDR3 sequence is CASSLDRVNQPQHF. The DNA of the CDR3 is TGTGCCAGCAGTTTGGACAGGGTTAATCAGCCCCAGCATTTT.